This T cell receptor (beta chain) is drawn from a study of blood T cell repertoires in COVID-19. Study details: Collection of acute and convalescent COVID-19 samples took place in the United States, Italy and Spain. T cells, B-cell-depleted T cells, or PBMCs supplied cDNA or gDNA.

Germline CDR1 and CDR2: MGHRA and YSYEKL. Deletions cut 6 bases from V and 0 bases from J, with 14 bases between. CDR3 length: 15 residues. Original data processing: By means of reference gene primer amplification, nucleated cell counts were estimated. Some clones are missing from TCRdb's copy, which holds only in-frame ones; the method was immunoSEQ multiplex PCR. That table gives V, J and clone size, and the DNA gave D and trimming. This sample has under 85,000 clones, with around 82% found just once. The chain is built from TRBV4-1 and TRBJ1-2; maybe TRBD1 (5 bases). This receptor was obtained from a man older than 75 with active or convalescent COVID-19. Source material: peripheral blood. The CDR3 region is CASSLQDQANYGYTF. The CDR3 coding sequence is TGCGCCAGCAGTTTACAGGACCAAGCTAACTATGGCTACACCTTC.